Listed here are 2 T cell receptor beta chains from one sample, sequenced in a study of T cell responses to AZD1222 COVID-19 vaccine (dated by TCRdb to about 2021). The sample's time point label, decoded: baseline before first vaccination. To prepare the library, the immunoSEQ multiplex PCR assay was applied. In its TCRdb copy, this immuneACCESS table keeps in-frame sequences only and misses some clones. Where compared with another copy, unresolved V genes explain less than half of these, and the others have no known cause. In this sample the table shows about 150,000 clones, roughly 90% of which occur a single time. Approximately 1.5% of the sample is held by the ten biggest clonotypes. Sequencing was performed on peripheral blood, taken on day 0 of AZD1222 vaccination. The receptors originated from an adult in good health.

The V and J genes are TRBV15 and TRBJ1-2; D remains ambiguous. CDR1 is LNHNV and CDR2 is YYDKDF in the germline V gene (reference sequence). V dropped 0 bases and J dropped 5 bases, with 13 bases sitting between them. This CDR3 region has 15 residues. The CDR3 coding sequence is TGTGCCACCAGCAGAGATCAGAGGGAGGGTTATGGCTACACCTTC. It codes for CATSRDQREGYGYTF.

The CDR3 region is CASSLGQGKNTEAFF. The CDR3 DNA reads TGCGCCAGCAGCTTGGGACAGGGTAAGAACACTGAAGCTTTCTTT. This sequence joins TRBV5-1 and TRBJ1-1, with 7 bases fitting TRBD1. This CDR3 is 15 amino acids long. Per the germline V gene, CDR1 is SGHRS and CDR2 is YFSETQ. V dropped 0 bases and J dropped 1; count of bases not matched to a gene: 3.